These 17 T cell receptor beta chains share one sample of origin, sequenced in a study of vaccination effects on CD4 cells after COVID-19. Only in-frame clones appear in the TCRdb table, and some are missing; sequencing was by immunoSEQ multiplex PCR. Among around 70,000 clones listed, around 77% were seen once. For these receptors, no antigen is known. CD4+ T cells were isolated after about nine days of culture. Source: CD4+ T cells from PBMCs cultured without peptide, taken before COVID-19 vaccination. Receptors originate from a human donor who received a COVID-19 vaccine.

The chain is built from TRBV11-3 and TRBJ2-5; D possibly corresponds to TRBD1 (5 bases). Trimming removed 4 bases at V and 4 bases at J, with 10 bases between. The CDR3 totals 13 residues. Germline CDR1 is SGHNT and CDR2 is YENEEA. The CDR3 coding sequence is TGTGCCAGCAGCTCCAGGGTGTCAGAGACCCAGTACTTC. It specifies CASSSRVSETQYF.

The V and J genes are TRBV30 and TRBJ1-4; D is possibly TRBD1 (5 bases). CDR3 length: 14 amino acids. With 4 bases removed from V and 8 bases from J, the gap between germline ends came to 17 bases. Per germline, CDR1 GTSNPN and CDR2 SVGIG (reference sequence). The chain's CDR3 is CAWIPRQGQEKLFF. CDR3 DNA: TGTGCCTGGATTCCGCGCCAGGGCCAAGAAAAACTGTTTTTT.

This clone was observed a few times. V and J are TRBV5-8 and TRBJ2-5, with TRBD1 identical over 10 bases. Looked up from germline, CDR1 is SGHTS and CDR2 is YDEGEE. The CDR3 has 17 residues. V gave up 7 bases and J gave up 1 base; unmatched junction bases: 13. CDR3 residues: CASPSRPGQGVQETQYF. CDR3 sequence (DNA): TGTGCCAGCCCCTCGAGGCCCGGACAGGGGGTCCAAGAGACCCAGTACTTC.

This clone was seen just once. V gene TRBV6-4 combines with J gene TRBJ2-5, with D possibly TRBD2 on 8 matching bases. The CDR3 length is 16 residues. Germline values: CDR1 MRHNA, CDR2 SNTAGT. V lost 8 bases, J lost 5 bases, and 24 bases lay in between. The CDR3 loop is CASQGGSRGGWETQYF. The CDR3 nucleotides are TGTGCCAGCCAGGGGGGCTCTCGGGGGGGCTGGGAGACCCAGTACTTC.

Worth noting for this clone: The same CDR3 is also encoded by other DNA sequences in this sample. The J gene is TRBJ1-3, the V gene TRBV9, with D possibly TRBD1 on 5 matching bases. The CDR3 spans 15 residues. The germline CDR1 and CDR2 sequences are SGDLS and YYNGEE. The germline V and J ends were trimmed by 1 base and 0 bases, with 8 bases remaining between them. In nucleotides, the CDR3 is TGTGCCAGCAGCGTACAGGGTAGCTCTGGAAACACCATATATTTT. This translates into CASSVQGSSGNTIYF.

CDR3 protein: CASSLARTRQETQYF. The CDR3 region has the DNA TGTGCCAGCAGCTTAGCGCGAACCCGCCAAGAGACCCAGTACTTC. This rearrangement joins TRBV7-8 to TRBJ2-5; no definite D call. The V end was cut by 0 bases, the J end by 1 base, with 9 bases between. Germline CDR1 and CDR2: SGHVS and FQNEAQ. This CDR3 contains 15 residues.

V is TRBV28 and J is TRBJ1-5; D might be TRBD1 (6 bases). Per the germline V gene, CDR1 is MDHEN and CDR2 is SYDVKM. Trimming shortened V by 4 bases and J by 7 bases, and 17 bases separated the two germline ends. The CDR3 has 15 residues. Here the CDR3 DNA reads TGTGCCAGCAGTTCACCGGGACAATTAAGGCAGCCCCAGCATTTT. Protein product: CASSSPGQLRQPQHF. Filled out from reference TRBV28 and TRBJ1-5, the complete variable domain reads DVKVTQSSRYLVKRTGEKVFLECVQDMDHENMFWYRQDPGLGLRLIYFSYDVKMKEKGDIPEGYSVSREKKERFSLILESASTNQTSMYLCASSSPGQLRQPQHFGDGTRLSIL.

CDR3 loop: CASSPRRDKYNSPLHF. The CDR3 coding sequence is TGTGCCAGCAGCCCCCGCCGGGACAAGTATAATTCACCCCTCCACTTT. The V call is TRBV6-2 or TRBV6-3, the J call TRBJ1-6; the D gene is possibly TRBD1 (6 bases). Trimming removed 6 bases at V and 4 bases at J, with 16 bases between. CDR1 MNHEY and CDR2 SVGEGT come from the germline V gene. The length of the CDR3 is 16 residues.

The chain uses TRBV14 and TRBJ1-1; 7 bases agree with TRBD1. Losses at the gene ends were 5 bases for V and 7 bases for J; bases not matched to a gene: 7. The CDR3 is 13 residues long. CDR1 SGHDN and CDR2 FVKESK come from the germline V gene. This chain's CDR3 is CASSKGAELEAFF. The CDR3 DNA reads TGTGCCAGCAGCAAGGGGGCAGAACTTGAAGCTTTCTTT.

This clone was detected once. This sequence joins TRBV30 and TRBJ1-1; D call uncertain. CDR1 and CDR2 from the germline V gene are GTSNPN and SVGIG (reference sequence). The CDR3 loop spans 15 amino acids. V was trimmed by 1 base and J by 5 bases, leaving 17 bases between them. The CDR3 is CAWSDSGRRRTEAFF. The CDR3 bases are TGTGCCTGGAGTGACTCGGGGAGGAGGAGGACTGAAGCTTTCTTT.

This clone was found a few times. Written as DNA, the CDR3 is TGTGCCAGTTCATATGAGCGGGGGGCCGGGGAGCTGTTTTTT. It codes for CASSYERGAGELFF. The rearrangement uses TRBV2 and TRBJ2-2; TRBD2 agrees at 9 bases. V lost 9 bases to trimming and J lost 6 bases; unmatched junction nucleotides: 8. Germline V gene lookup returns CDR1 SNHLY and CDR2 FYNNEI. This CDR3 has 14 residues.

The chain has TRBV4-2 and TRBJ1-2; no clear D gene. This CDR3 is 17 amino acids long. Germline CDR1 is LGHNA and CDR2 is YNFKEQ. V was shortened by 0 bases and J by 2 bases, with 16 bases between the two germline ends. The CDR3 DNA follows: TGTGCCAGCAGCCAAGAGGCAGCCCTTACCATAAACTATGGCTACACCTTC. It translates to CASSQEAALTINYGYTF.

This sequence joins TRBV5-1 and TRBJ2-3; TRBD1 matches at 8 bases. Germline V gives CDR1 SGHRS, CDR2 YFSETQ. The CDR3 extends over 15 amino acids. The V gene end was trimmed by 4 bases and the J gene end by 0 bases; junction bases not matched to a gene: 4. CDR3 loop: CASSDNRGSTDTQYF. DNA for the CDR3: TGCGCCAGCAGCGACAACAGGGGGAGCACAGATACGCAGTATTTT.

This rearrangement joins TRBV2 to TRBJ2-7, with D possibly TRBD2 on 6 matching bases. Germline V CDR1 and CDR2: SNHLY, FYNNEI. V dropped 5 bases and J dropped 0 bases, with 17 bases sitting between them. The CDR3 has 16 residues. The chain's CDR3 is CASSQSVWGVSYEQYV. For the CDR3, the DNA is TGTGCCAGCAGTCAATCCGTGTGGGGGGTCTCCTACGAGCAGTACGTC.

The table lists this clone with a few counts. The chain combines TRBV10-1 with TRBJ1-5; TRBD1 agrees at 7 bases. Germline trimming cut 6 bases from V and 9 bases from J; bases unmatched to any gene: 11. Germline lookup yields CDR1 WNHNN and CDR2 SYGVQD (reference sequence). CDR3 length equals 14 residues. In nucleotides, the CDR3 is TGCGCCAGCAGGGACAGGACCTCGGGGTGGCCCCAGCATTTT. Amino acid sequence: CASRDRTSGWPQHF.

In its sample, this clone was seen once. The V call is TRBV6-1, the J call TRBJ1-2, with no clear D. The CDR3 runs 15 residues. V gave up 2 bases and J gave up 2 bases, with 12 bases separating them. In germline, CDR1 is MNHNS, CDR2 SASEGT. CDR3 nucleotides: TGTGCCAGCAGTGAACTGAGGGCGCGGAACTATGGCTACACCTTC. It yields the protein CASSELRARNYGYTF.

The V and J genes are TRBV5-1 and TRBJ1-2; D not certain. The V gene's germline CDR1 is SGHRS and CDR2 YFSETQ. This CDR3 comprises 14 residues. The V end was cut by 0 bases, the J end by 7 bases, with 13 bases between. The CDR3 DNA reads TGCGCCAGCAGCTTGGCCCCACCTGAGGTTGGCTACACCTTC. Translated, it gives CASSLAPPEVGYTF.